These 32 T cell receptor beta chains came from one sample sequenced in a study of OX40 agonist ivuxolimab in advanced cancers. TCRdb's copy holds only in-frame clones and misses some; the assay was immunoSEQ multiplex PCR. The repertoire includes roughly 70,000 clones, around 88% of them detected once, and about 2.1% sits in the top ten. Source: CD4+ or CD8+ T cells sorted from blood, taken in a trial of the OX40 agonist ivuxolimab. Receptor source: an adult with an advanced solid tumor such as melanoma, head and neck, liver or kidney cancer.

Only one count was recorded for this clone. V is TRBV15 and J is TRBJ1-5; TRBD1 matches 8 bases. Germline-derived CDR1 and CDR2 are LNHNV and YYDKDF (reference sequence). The V segment lost 1 base and the J segment 1 base; nucleotides outside the gene matches: 3. The CDR3 consists of 16 residues. The CDR3 sequence is CATSRGGQESNQPQHF. Written as DNA, the CDR3 is TGTGCCACCAGCAGAGGGGGACAGGAGAGCAATCAGCCCCAGCATTTT.

This chain joins TRBV7-2 and TRBJ2-2; 8 bases line up with TRBD1. CDR1 SGHTA and CDR2 FQGNSA come from the germline V gene. V dropped 5 bases and J dropped 6; count of bases not matched to a gene: 8. There are 15 residues in the CDR3. CDR3: CASSQDRAAPGELFF. The CDR3 nucleotides read TGTGCCAGCAGCCAGGACAGGGCTGCGCCCGGGGAGCTGTTTTTT.

This clone was observed a few times. The V and J genes are TRBV5-4 and TRBJ1-1; 12 bases line up with TRBD1. This CDR3 has 16 residues. J lost 3 bases, V lost 5 bases, and 8 bases had no gene match. Germline values: CDR1 SGHNT, CDR2 YYREEE (reference sequence). The CDR3, as DNA: TGTGCCAGCAGTTCCGGGACAGGGGGCTTCGACACTGAAGCTTTCTTT. Its protein is CASSSGTGGFDTEAFF.

This clone turned up a few times. The gene calls are TRBV10-3 and TRBJ1-5; 9 bases align to TRBD1. Germline loops: CDR1 ENHRY, CDR2 SYGVKD. Unmatched junction bases numbered 1, after V lost 0 bases and J lost 4 bases. The CDR3 runs 15 residues. In DNA, the CDR3 is TGTGCCATCAGTGAGTCACAGGGGGCAAATCAGCCCCAGCATTTT. Its protein product is CAISESQGANQPQHF.

This clone was counted once. The chain uses TRBV9 and TRBJ2-2; unclear D gene. This CDR3 region has 14 residues. V lost 0 bases to trimming and J lost 6 bases, with 9 bases between them. CDR1 is SGDLS and CDR2 is YYNGEE in the germline V gene. The CDR3 DNA follows: TGTGCCAGCAGCGTAGCTTCGTCGCCCGGGGAGCTGTTTTTT. Protein sequence: CASSVASSPGELFF.

This chain uses TRBV10-2 with TRBJ1-1, with TRBD1 matching over 10 bases. V was pared by 7 bases and J by 6 bases, with 2 bases of the junction left unmatched. The CDR3 spans 12 residues. Germline values: CDR1 WSHSY, CDR2 SAAADI. Here the CDR3 DNA reads TGCGCCAGCAACGGACAGGGGGCTGAAGCTTTCTTT. Amino acids: CASNGQGAEAFF.

J is TRBJ2-2 and V is TRBV7-9, with D tentatively TRBD1 (5 bases). CDR1 is SEHNR and CDR2 is FQNEAQ in the germline V gene (reference sequence). The CDR3 consists of 14 residues. Trimming left V 5 bases short and J 8 bases short, with 15 bases between. CDR3 coding DNA: TGTGCCAGCAGCCCGGACACGATGGTGGGGGAGCTGTTTTTT. Its translation: CASSPDTMVGELFF.

This chain links TRBV19 with TRBJ1-1; 7 nucleotides line up with TRBD1. The CDR3 totals 14 residues. V shed 5 bases, J shed 6 bases, and the junction held 9 bases outside the gene matches. Germline values: CDR1 LNHDA, CDR2 SQIVND (reference sequence). This CDR3 is CASSSLRQGAEAFF. The CDR3 DNA reads as TGTGCCAGTAGTTCCTTAAGACAGGGAGCTGAAGCTTTCTTT.

The gene calls are TRBV27 and TRBJ1-2; D is undetermined. The CDR3 totals 14 residues. V was pared by 2 bases and J by 2 bases, with 9 bases between. CDR1 is MNHEY, CDR2 SMNVEV, per germline (reference sequence). This chain's CDR3 is CASSLLNSNYGYTF. The CDR3 DNA reads as TGTGCCAGCAGTTTACTTAACTCCAACTATGGCTACACCTTC.

V is TRBV5-6 and J is TRBJ2-3; the D gene is possibly TRBD2 (5 bases). V was trimmed by 4 bases and J by 9 bases, leaving 21 bases between them. The CDR3 extends over 15 amino acids. Germline CDR1 reads SGHDT; CDR2 reads YYEEEE. The CDR3, as DNA: TGTGCCAGCAGCGAGGGTGGGTTCTTTGGCGGAACGCAGTATTTT. Its protein product is CASSEGGFFGGTQYF.

This sequence joins TRBV9 and TRBJ2-7; 10 bases are a match to TRBD2. The germline V gene encodes CDR1 SGDLS and CDR2 YYNGEE. Trimming took 0 bases from V and 3 from J; bases not matched to a gene: 12. This CDR3 is 18 amino acids long. Written as DNA, the CDR3 is TGTGCCAGCAGCGTAGCACCCAGCGGGAGGGCCGGAAGCTACGAGCAGTACTTC. The encoded protein is CASSVAPSGRAGSYEQYF.

This clone was detected once. This chain connects TRBV16 to TRBJ2-5, with TRBD2 matching over 9 bases. The CDR3 extends over 15 amino acids. Germline V gene lookup returns CDR1 KGHSY and CDR2 FQNENV. Unmatched junction bases numbered 8, after V lost 5 bases and J lost 4 bases. Here the CDR3 reads CASSNQREALETQYF. As DNA, the CDR3 is TGTGCCAGCAGCAATCAGCGGGAGGCCCTAGAGACCCAGTACTTC. Variable domain in full (rest from reference TRBV16 and TRBJ2-5): GEEVAQTPKHLVRGEGQKAKLYCAPIKGHSYVFWYQQVLKNEFKFLISFQNENVFDETGMPKERFSAKCLPNSPCSLEIQATKLEDSAVYFCASSNQREALETQYFGPGTRLLVL.

The gene calls are TRBV4-3 and TRBJ2-5, with 10 bases lining up with TRBD2. Germline V gene sequence: CDR1 LGHNA, CDR2 YSLEER. Trimming cost V 1 base and J 7 bases; bases outside gene matches: 15. The CDR3 has 18 residues. The CDR3: CASSQVGGSGGLRATQYF. The CDR3 nucleotides are TGCGCCAGCAGCCAAGTTGGAGGTAGCGGGGGGTTAAGAGCGACCCAGTACTTC.

This rearrangement joins TRBV2 to TRBJ2-1; D gene unclear. Trimming took 2 bases from V and 0 from J, leaving 11 bases between them. CDR1 and CDR2 from the germline V gene are SNHLY and FYNNEI. The CDR3 has 16 residues. CDR3 coding DNA: TGTGCCAGCAGTGAACGAACAGCCCTCTCCTACAATGAGCAGTTCTTC. Its translation: CASSERTALSYNEQFF.

The chain links TRBV7-3 to TRBJ2-3; unclear D gene. Per the germline V gene, CDR1 is SGHTA and CDR2 is FQGTGA. Trimming took off 2 bases at V and 4 bases at J, with 10 bases between the two ends. The CDR3 runs to 14 residues. Written as DNA, the CDR3 is TGTGCCAGCAGCTTATTAGGGCCCTCAGATACGCAGTATTTT. Protein sequence: CASSLLGPSDTQYF.

The CDR3 loop reads CSVGWSGNTGELFF. Here the CDR3 DNA reads TGCAGCGTTGGATGGTCGGGGAACACCGGGGAGCTGTTTTTT. The chain combines TRBV29-1 with TRBJ2-2; D gene unclear. Germline values: CDR1 SQVTM, CDR2 ANQGSEA. The CDR3 loop spans 14 amino acids. The ends were cut back, 4 bases at V and 1 base at J, with 10 bases in the middle.

The chain carries TRBV7-2 and TRBJ2-3; TRBD2 matches 9 bases. Germline trimming cut 3 bases from V and 1 base from J; bases unmatched to any gene: 2. The CDR3 covers 15 residues. Germline lookup yields CDR1 SGHTA and CDR2 FQGNSA. The CDR3 loop is CASSLREGRTDTQYF. The CDR3 nucleotides read TGTGCCAGCAGCTTGCGGGAGGGCCGCACAGATACGCAGTATTTT.

The chain links TRBV5-4 to TRBJ1-2, with TRBD1 matching 12 bases. The germline V gene encodes CDR1 SGHNT and CDR2 YYREEE (reference sequence). The CDR3 sequence is 15 residues long. V trimming: 1 base; J trimming: 5 bases; junction bases outside the gene matches: 3. CDR3 sequence reads: CASSLRDRGQYGYTF. CDR3 coding DNA: TGTGCCAGCAGCTTGCGGGACAGGGGGCAGTATGGCTACACCTTC.

The rearrangement joins TRBV5-4 to TRBJ2-2; 7 bases map to TRBD1. The germline CDR1 and CDR2 sequences are SGHNT and YYREEE (reference sequence). The CDR3 totals 14 residues. The J segment lost 5 bases and the V segment lost 4 bases, leaving 5 bases of the junction unmatched. CDR3 coding DNA: TGTGCCAGCAGCCCGGGACAGCTGACCGGGGAGCTGTTTTTT. It encodes CASSPGQLTGELFF.

The chain carries TRBV7-3 and TRBJ2-3; D is uncertain. Trimming pared 3 bases from V and 0 bases from J, leaving 4 bases between. The CDR3 sequence is 13 residues long. Germline lookup yields CDR1 SGHTA and CDR2 FQGTGA. The DNA for the CDR3 is TGTGCCAGCAGCTTTGGTAGCACAGATACGCAGTATTTT. Amino acids: CASSFGSTDTQYF.

The chain combines TRBV28 with TRBJ2-7; D not resolved. The CDR3 totals 12 residues. Germline V lookup: CDR1 MDHEN, CDR2 SYDVKM. With 4 bases removed from V and 7 bases from J, the gap between germline ends came to 11 bases. In DNA, the CDR3 is TGTGCCAGCAGTTACCTAGATTTAGAGCAGTACTTC. It specifies CASSYLDLEQYF.

The CDR3 reads CASSSGTLNTGELFF. The CDR3 region has the DNA TGTGCCAGCAGCTCCGGGACACTGAACACCGGGGAGCTGTTTTTT. V usage is TRBV5-5 and J usage is TRBJ2-2; D is possibly TRBD1 (6 bases). Trimming removed 3 bases at V and 1 base at J, with 10 bases between. Germline CDR1 and CDR2: SGHKS and YYEKEE (reference sequence). This CDR3 region has 15 residues. Complete variable domain (other parts from reference TRBV5-5 and TRBJ2-2): DAGVTQSPTHLIKTRGQQVTLRCSPISGHKSVSWYQQVLGQGPQFIFQYYEKEERGRGNFPDRFSARQFPNYSSELNVNALLLGDSALYLCASSSGTLNTGELFFGEGSRLTVL.

The rearrangement uses TRBV7-3 and TRBJ2-7, with D hard to call. The germline V gene has CDR1 SGHTA and CDR2 FQGTGA. The CDR3 has 19 amino acids. The V and J ends lost 1 base and 3 bases respectively, with 25 bases between them. CDR3 nucleotide sequence: TGTGCCAGCAGCTTAAAATACTTCAGGCTCCGGGTCCCCGACTACGAGCAGTACTTC. Its translation is CASSLKYFRLRVPDYEQYF.

This rearrangement joins TRBV5-5 to TRBJ2-7, with 10 bases aligning to TRBD1. CDR1 and CDR2 (germline): SGHKS, YYEKEE (reference sequence). After removal of 6 bases from V and 2 bases from J, the junction contained 5 bases not matched to a gene. This CDR3 contains 14 residues. CDR3 in DNA: TGTGCCAGCACAGGGGGGACAGGGGCCTACGAGCAGTACTTC. Its translation: CASTGGTGAYEQYF. The variable domain in full, completed from reference TRBV5-5 and TRBJ2-7, reads DAGVTQSPTHLIKTRGQQVTLRCSPISGHKSVSWYQQVLGQGPQFIFQYYEKEERGRGNFPDRFSARQFPNYSSELNVNALLLGDSALYLCASTGGTGAYEQYFGPGTRLTVT.

This chain joins TRBV29-1 and TRBJ1-4; no reliable D call. CDR1 and CDR2 (germline): SQVTM, ANQGSEA. Trimming took off 8 bases at V and 0 bases at J, with 13 bases between the two ends. This CDR3 comprises 14 residues. The CDR3 loop reads CSHSEGATNEKLFF. CDR3 coding DNA: TGCAGCCACTCGGAGGGTGCAACTAATGAAAAACTGTTTTTT.

The count of this clone is one. The chain uses TRBV11-2 and TRBJ2-5; the D gene is possibly TRBD2 (7 bases). The CDR3 has 16 residues. The V end was cut by 0 bases, the J end by 4 bases, with 15 bases between. Germline CDR1 is SGHAT and CDR2 is FQNNGV. CDR3 DNA sequence: TGTGCCAGCAGCTTAGATGGAACAGGGAGGGGAGAGACCCAGTACTTC. Its translation: CASSLDGTGRGETQYF.

The V call is TRBV19, the J call TRBJ1-1; no clear D. The CDR3 length is 12 residues. V was cut by 4 bases and J by 1 base, with 4 bases left in between. Germline V CDR1 and CDR2: LNHDA, SQIVND (reference sequence). DNA of the CDR3: TGTGCCAGTAGTACGGGGAACACTGAAGCTTTCTTT. Protein product: CASSTGNTEAFF.

The chain is built from TRBV28 and TRBJ2-7, with TRBD1 matching over 7 bases. The CDR3 sequence is 16 residues long. The junction had 16 bases not matched to a gene; V was cut back by 4 bases and J by 7 bases. Germline-derived CDR1 and CDR2 are MDHEN and SYDVKM. The CDR3 DNA sequence: TGTGCCAGCAGTTCATTGACCAACAGGGGTCGAAGGGAGCAGTACTTC. This translates into CASSSLTNRGRREQYF.

The gene calls are TRBV28 and TRBJ2-5; D uncertain. CDR1 and CDR2 from the germline V gene are MDHEN and SYDVKM. The germline V and J ends were trimmed by 5 bases and 1 base, with 11 bases remaining between them. This CDR3 comprises 14 residues. CDR3 sequence (DNA): TGTGCCAGCAGTCCCCTTTGGGGCCAAGAGACCCAGTACTTC. This encodes CASSPLWGQETQYF.

This chain connects TRBV7-9 to TRBJ2-3; the match to TRBD1 covers 7 bases. CDR1 is SEHNR and CDR2 is FQNEAQ in the germline V gene (reference sequence). The CDR3 runs to 15 residues. Trimming at V came to 7 bases and at J to 0 bases, leaving 7 bases not matched to a gene. The CDR3 nucleotides are TGTGCCAGCACCATGGGGACAGCAAGCACAGATACGCAGTATTTT. Translation gives CASTMGTASTDTQYF.

This clone was detected only a few times. The chain carries TRBV29-1 and TRBJ2-1, with D hard to call. The V gene's germline CDR1 is SQVTM and CDR2 ANQGSEA. This CDR3 comprises 16 residues. The V gene lost 3 bases and the J gene lost 0 bases, with 15 bases spanning the gap. The CDR3, as DNA: TGCAGCGTTGATCCCGACCCTCCGAGCTCCTACAATGAGCAGTTCTTC. Its translation is CSVDPDPPSSYNEQFF.

The chain joins TRBV2 to TRBJ2-7; D possibly corresponds to TRBD2 (6 bases). CDR1 is SNHLY and CDR2 is FYNNEI in the germline V gene. V gave up 7 bases and J gave up 1 base, with 14 bases separating them. The CDR3 extends over 14 amino acids. The CDR3 DNA sequence: TGTGCCAGCACCGCGGAGGGGTCGTCCTACGAGCAGTACTTC. Its translation is CASTAEGSSYEQYF.